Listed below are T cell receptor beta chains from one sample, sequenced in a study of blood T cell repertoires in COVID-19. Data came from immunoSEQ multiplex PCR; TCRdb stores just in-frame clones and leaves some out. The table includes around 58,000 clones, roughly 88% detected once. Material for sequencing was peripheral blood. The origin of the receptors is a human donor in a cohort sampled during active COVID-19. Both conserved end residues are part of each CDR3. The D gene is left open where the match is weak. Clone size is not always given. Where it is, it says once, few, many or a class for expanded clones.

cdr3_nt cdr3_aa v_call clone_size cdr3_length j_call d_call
TGCAGCGTTGGGGGGACAGTTTACGAGCAGTACTTC CSVGGTVYEQYF TRBV29-1 NA 12 TRBJ2-7 TRBD1
TGTGCCAGCAGTGAAGGGAGAGGACAAAGCAATCAGCCCCAGCATTTT CASSEGRGQSNQPQHF TRBV6-1 NA 16 TRBJ1-5 NA
TGTGCCAGCAGCTTGGCTAGCGGGGGTTCCGGGGAGCTGTTTTTT CASSLASGGSGELFF TRBV5-4 NA 15 TRBJ2-2 TRBD2
TGTGCCAGCAGCTTAGGGCTGTCAGGGGGCGGTCAAAAGACCCAGTACTTC CASSLGLSGGGQKTQYF TRBV7-2 NA 17 TRBJ2-5 TRBD1
TGTGCCAGCAGCTTAGGAACAGGGGGGTCGAACACCGGGGAGCTGTTTTTT CASSLGTGGSNTGELFF TRBV7-9 NA 17 TRBJ2-2 TRBD1
TGTGCCAGTAACTGGGACTTCACTGGGACCCAGTACTTC CASNWDFTGTQYF TRBV2 NA 13 TRBJ2-5 NA
TGTGCCAGCAGCTTAGAAGCGTTGACTGAAGCTTTCTTT CASSLEALTEAFF TRBV7-2 NA 13 TRBJ1-1 NA
TGTGCCAGCAGCGGAGGGGCCGATTCCGGGGGGACCCAGTACTTC CASSGGADSGGTQYF TRBV11-2 NA 15 TRBJ2-5 NA
TGTGCCAGCAGCTCGACGGACAGGGCCCACGAGCAGTACTTC CASSSTDRAHEQYF TRBV7-9 NA 14 TRBJ2-7 TRBD1
TGTGCCACCAGCAGGGACCGCACGGACAGAGGTTACGAGCAGTACTTC CATSRDRTDRGYEQYF TRBV15 few 16 TRBJ2-7 NA
TGTGCCAGCAGTTTAAAATGGACAGGGGATGGCTACACCTTC CASSLKWTGDGYTF TRBV28 NA 14 TRBJ1-2 TRBD1
TGTGCCAGCTCAACGTCAAAGGGCAGGGTGGTGGAGGAGCAGTACTTC CASSTSKGRVVEEQYF TRBV18 few 16 TRBJ2-7 NA
TGTGCCAGCAGCGTATGGGACAGGGAAGTGGGCGGGGAGCTGTTTTTT CASSVWDREVGGELFF TRBV9 NA 16 TRBJ2-2 TRBD1
TGTGCCAGCATGAGATCTGGGGGCGGACAGCCCCAGCATTTT CASMRSGGGQPQHF TRBV6-5 NA 14 TRBJ1-5 NA
TGTGCCAGCAGCCTACAGGTTTCCCTCTCTGGAAACACCATATATTTT CASSLQVSLSGNTIYF TRBV3-1/TRBV3-2 NA 16 TRBJ1-3 NA
TGTGCCAGCAGTGTACAGCTGCCGAACACCGGGGAGCTGTTTTTT CASSVQLPNTGELFF TRBV27 NA 15 TRBJ2-2 NA
TGTGCCAGCAGCCGGCTGGGAGGGGACTACAATGAGCAGTTCTTC CASSRLGGDYNEQFF TRBV9 NA 15 TRBJ2-1 TRBD2
TGTGCCAGCGCTACCTCGCTGGGGACTAGCACAGATACGCAGTATTTT CASATSLGTSTDTQYF TRBV18 NA 16 TRBJ2-3 NA
TGTGCCTGGAGTGTGAAGGCTAGCACCAATGAGCAGTTCTTC CAWSVKASTNEQFF TRBV30 NA 14 TRBJ2-1 NA
TGCGCCAGCAGCACCGAGACAGGGTCCTATGGCTACACCTTC CASSTETGSYGYTF TRBV5-1 NA 14 TRBJ1-2 TRBD1
TGTGCCAGCAGCGGCGACACGGGCAATCAGCCCCAGCATTTT CASSGDTGNQPQHF TRBV2 NA 14 TRBJ1-5 NA
TGCGCCAGCAGCTCGCCCGGGACAGGGGGAGAGACCCAGTACTTC CASSSPGTGGETQYF TRBV5-1 NA 15 TRBJ2-5 TRBD1
TGTGCCAGCAGTTACCCGACTAGCGGGGGTTCCGGGGAGCTGTTTTTT CASSYPTSGGSGELFF TRBV6-6 NA 16 TRBJ2-2 TRBD2
TGTGCCAGCTCACCAAGGACAGGAAGCTCCTACGAGCAGTACTTC CASSPRTGSSYEQYF TRBV18 NA 15 TRBJ2-7 TRBD1
TGTGCCAGCAGTTTCGTACAGGGATATGGCTACACCTTC CASSFVQGYGYTF TRBV27 NA 13 TRBJ1-2 NA
TGCGCCAGCAGCTTGTTGCTAGCGGGGGGCATCGAGACCCAGTACTTC CASSLLLAGGIETQYF TRBV5-1 NA 16 TRBJ2-5 TRBD2
TGTGCCAGCAGTGAACAGGGGGCAAACACTGAAGCTTTCTTT CASSEQGANTEAFF TRBV2 once 14 TRBJ1-1 TRBD1
TGTGCCAGCAGTTACTCGAACGACGGGAAGGCTGAAGCTTTCTTT CASSYSNDGKAEAFF TRBV6-6 NA 15 TRBJ1-1 NA
TGTGCCAGCAGCTATGGAATTGGACAGGGGATCACAGATACGCAGTATTTT CASSYGIGQGITDTQYF TRBV5-4 few 17 TRBJ2-3 TRBD1
TGCAGCGTCACCGGGGAGGCCACTGAAGCTTTCTTT CSVTGEATEAFF TRBV29-1 NA 12 TRBJ1-1 NA
TGTGCCATCAGTGAGTCGGGCGGGTCCACTGAAGCTTTCTTT CAISESGGSTEAFF TRBV10-3 NA 14 TRBJ1-1 NA
TGTGCCAGCTCACAGACAGGGCGAGGGGACAATGAAAAACTGTTTTTT CASSQTGRGDNEKLFF TRBV18 NA 16 TRBJ1-4 TRBD1
TGCGCCAGCAGCTCCCTAGCGGGGGGGATATACGAGCAGTACTTC CASSSLAGGIYEQYF TRBV5-1 NA 15 TRBJ2-7 TRBD2
TGTGCCAGCAGGGTAGCGGCGGGAGAGACCCAGTACTTC CASRVAAGETQYF TRBV12-3/TRBV12-4 once 13 TRBJ2-5 NA
TGTGCCAGCAGCTTAGTCGCGGGAGCATACAATGAGCAGTTCTTC CASSLVAGAYNEQFF TRBV7-2 NA 15 TRBJ2-1 TRBD2
TGTGCCAGCAGACCGACAGGGATTGACACTGAAGCTTTCTTT CASRPTGIDTEAFF TRBV7-9 NA 14 TRBJ1-1 TRBD1
TGTGCCAGCGTTGATGACAGGGGTGGCTATGGCTACACCTTC CASVDDRGGYGYTF TRBV7-2 NA 14 TRBJ1-2 TRBD1
TGCAGCGTTGAAGCCCGGACGGGAGTCTATGGCTACACCTTC CSVEARTGVYGYTF TRBV29-1 NA 14 TRBJ1-2 NA
TGCGCCAGCAGCCGAGGACAGGGTGGAAATTCACCCCTCCACTTT CASSRGQGGNSPLHF TRBV4-3 NA 15 TRBJ1-6 TRBD1
TGCGCCAGCAAAATTGCGGGAGGCGACAATGAGCAGTTCTTC CASKIAGGDNEQFF TRBV10-2 NA 14 TRBJ2-1 TRBD2
TGTGCCAGCAGCCACGGGTTTAACAATGAGCAGTTCTTC CASSHGFNNEQFF TRBV11-2 NA 13 TRBJ2-1 NA
TGTGCCAGCAGCCAAGGACTAGCGGGAACCGAGACCCAGTACTTC CASSQGLAGTETQYF TRBV3-1/TRBV3-2 NA 15 TRBJ2-5 TRBD2
TGTGCCAGCAGCTCTGACAGGGCCCTTAATGGCTACACCTTC CASSSDRALNGYTF TRBV5-6 NA 14 TRBJ1-2 TRBD1
TGTGCCAGCAGACCGATCGGGACACAGTCCTACGAGCAGTACTTC CASRPIGTQSYEQYF TRBV11-2 NA 15 TRBJ2-7 NA
TGCGCCAGCAGCCAAGGAGCAGGGCGCTCCTACGAGCAGTACTTC CASSQGAGRSYEQYF TRBV4-1 few 15 TRBJ2-7 NA
TGTGCCAGCAGCTCGGACAGGGGGCCTAATTCACCCCTCCACTTT CASSSDRGPNSPLHF TRBV7-2 NA 15 TRBJ1-6 TRBD1
TGTGCCAGCTCACCTCCCAAACCCGCGGATACGCAGTATTTT CASSPPKPADTQYF TRBV18 NA 14 TRBJ2-3 NA
TGTGCCAGCACCCCAACCATAGCGGGAGGGATAGAGACCCAGTACTTC CASTPTIAGGIETQYF TRBV28 NA 16 TRBJ2-5 TRBD2
TGTGCCAGCAGGGCCCCGGGCGGGGCCACCATCGGCGGCTACACCTTC CASRAPGGATIGGYTF TRBV2 once 16 TRBJ1-2 NA
TGCAGCCCCTCCTCCAAGAACTCGCGGGAGCTTCAAGAGACCCAGTACTTC CSPSSKNSRELQETQYF TRBV29-1 NA 17 TRBJ2-5 TRBD2
TGTGCCTGGAGTGTACAGGGGGTAGGTAATGAGCAGTTCTTC CAWSVQGVGNEQFF TRBV30 NA 14 TRBJ2-1 TRBD1
TGTGCCAGCAGTTTCCGGACCCCTCCCAACCGGGGTGAAAAACTGTTTTTT CASSFRTPPNRGEKLFF TRBV27 NA 17 TRBJ1-4 NA
TGTGCCAGCAGGTTTGCAGGGGCCAATTCACCCCTCCACTTT CASRFAGANSPLHF TRBV2 NA 14 TRBJ1-6 NA
TGTGCCAGCAGCTTTTCTGATAGGGGCCTGGGCTACACCTTC CASSFSDRGLGYTF TRBV7-9 few 14 TRBJ1-2 NA
TGTGCCAGCAGCAAAACAATGAGGTTTTCTGGAAACACCATATATTTT CASSKTMRFSGNTIYF TRBV21-1 NA 16 TRBJ1-3 NA